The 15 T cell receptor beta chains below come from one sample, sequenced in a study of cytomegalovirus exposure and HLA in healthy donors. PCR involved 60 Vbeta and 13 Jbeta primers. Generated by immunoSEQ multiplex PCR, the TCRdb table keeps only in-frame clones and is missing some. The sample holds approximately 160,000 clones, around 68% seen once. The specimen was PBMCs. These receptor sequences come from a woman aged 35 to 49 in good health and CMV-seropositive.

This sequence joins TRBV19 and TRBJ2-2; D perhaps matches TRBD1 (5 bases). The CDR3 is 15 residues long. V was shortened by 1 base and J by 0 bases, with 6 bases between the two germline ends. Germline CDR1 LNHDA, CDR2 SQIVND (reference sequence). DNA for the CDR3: TGTGCCAGTAGTATAGGCAGGGCGAACACCGGGGAGCTGTTTTTT. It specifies CASSIGRANTGELFF.

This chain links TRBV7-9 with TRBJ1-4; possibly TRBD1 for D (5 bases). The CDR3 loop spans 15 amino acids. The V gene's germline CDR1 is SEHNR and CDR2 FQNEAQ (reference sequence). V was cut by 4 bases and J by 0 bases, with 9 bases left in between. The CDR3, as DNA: TGTGCCAGCAGCTCTGACAGAGCAACTAATGAAAAACTGTTTTTT. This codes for CASSSDRATNEKLFF.

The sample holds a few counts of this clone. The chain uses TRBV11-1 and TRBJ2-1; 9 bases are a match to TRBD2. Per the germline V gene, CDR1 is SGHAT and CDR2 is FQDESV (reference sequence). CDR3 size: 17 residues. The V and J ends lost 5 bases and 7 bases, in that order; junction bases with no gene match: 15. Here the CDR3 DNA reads TGTGCCAGCAGCGAGGTGGCGGGAGGGCAGTACGAGAATGAGCAGTTCTTC. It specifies CASSEVAGGQYENEQFF.

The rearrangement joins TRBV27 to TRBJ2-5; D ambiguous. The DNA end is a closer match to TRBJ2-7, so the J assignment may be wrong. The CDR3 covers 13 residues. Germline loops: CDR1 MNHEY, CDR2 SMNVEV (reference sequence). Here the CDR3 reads CASRLDLSYEQYF. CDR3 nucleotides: TGTGCCAGCAGACTTGACTTATCCTACGAGCAGTACTTC.

The CDR3 DNA follows: TGTGCCATCAGTGCTTCTAGCGGGAGGGCCGGCGAGCAGTACTTC. This sequence encodes CAISASSGRAGEQYF. The chain couples TRBV10-3 to TRBJ2-7; 12 bases agree with TRBD2. V gave up 4 bases and J gave up 6 bases; unmatched junction bases: 7. The CDR3 loop spans 15 amino acids. Germline CDR1 is ENHRY and CDR2 is SYGVKD.

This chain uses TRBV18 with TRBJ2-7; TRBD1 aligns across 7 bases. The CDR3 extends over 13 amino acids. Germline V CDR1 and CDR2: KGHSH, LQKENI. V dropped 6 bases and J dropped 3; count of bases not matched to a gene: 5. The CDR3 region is CASSPDRFYEQYF. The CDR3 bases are TGTGCCAGCTCGCCGGACAGGTTCTACGAGCAGTACTTC.

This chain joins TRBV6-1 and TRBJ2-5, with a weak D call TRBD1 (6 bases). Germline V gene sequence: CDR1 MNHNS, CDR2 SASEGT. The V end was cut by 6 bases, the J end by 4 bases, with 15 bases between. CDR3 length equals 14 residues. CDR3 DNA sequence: TGTGCCAGCAGCCCTACAGGGTCGGGAGAGACCCAGTACTTC. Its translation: CASSPTGSGETQYF.

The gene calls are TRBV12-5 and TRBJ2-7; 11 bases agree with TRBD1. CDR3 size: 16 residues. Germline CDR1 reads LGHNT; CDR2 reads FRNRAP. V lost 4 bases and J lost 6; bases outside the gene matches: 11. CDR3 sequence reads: CASGSVLGQGVGEQYF. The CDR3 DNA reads TGTGCTAGTGGTTCGGTCCTGGGACAGGGGGTAGGCGAGCAGTACTTC.

The CDR3 DNA reads as TGTGCCAGCACCCGCCGGCGAGACGGGAACGAGCAGTACTTC. Encoded protein: CASTRRRDGNEQYF. This sequence joins TRBV28 and TRBJ2-7, with D maybe TRBD2 (5 bases). This CDR3 spans 14 amino acids. The V and J ends lost 7 bases and 5 bases respectively, with 18 bases between them. Germline values: CDR1 MDHEN, CDR2 SYDVKM. The full variable domain, with the rest looked up from reference TRBV28 and TRBJ2-7, is DVKVTQSSRYLVKRTGEKVFLECVQDMDHENMFWYRQDPGLGLRLIYFSYDVKMKEKGDIPEGYSVSREKKERFSLILESASTNQTSMYLCASTRRRDGNEQYFGPGTRLTVT.

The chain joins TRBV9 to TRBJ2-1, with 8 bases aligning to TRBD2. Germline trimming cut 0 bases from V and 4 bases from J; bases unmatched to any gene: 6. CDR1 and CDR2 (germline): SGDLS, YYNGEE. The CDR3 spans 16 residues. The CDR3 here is CASSVEVAGIYNEQFF. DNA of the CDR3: TGTGCCAGCAGCGTAGAAGTAGCGGGGATATACAATGAGCAGTTCTTC.

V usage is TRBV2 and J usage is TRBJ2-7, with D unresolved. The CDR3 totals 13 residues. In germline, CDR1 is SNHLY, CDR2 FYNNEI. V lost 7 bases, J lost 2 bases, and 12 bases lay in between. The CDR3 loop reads CASKPSLAYEQYF. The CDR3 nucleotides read TGTGCCAGCAAGCCTAGTTTGGCCTACGAGCAGTACTTC.

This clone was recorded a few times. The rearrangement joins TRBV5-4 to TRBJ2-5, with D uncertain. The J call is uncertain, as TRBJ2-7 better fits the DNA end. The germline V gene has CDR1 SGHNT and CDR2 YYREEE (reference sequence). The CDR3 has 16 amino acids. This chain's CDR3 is CASSPTEASLSYEQYF. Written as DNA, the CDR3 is TGTGCCAGCAGCCCGACCGAGGCATCCCTCTCCTACGAGCAGTACTTC.

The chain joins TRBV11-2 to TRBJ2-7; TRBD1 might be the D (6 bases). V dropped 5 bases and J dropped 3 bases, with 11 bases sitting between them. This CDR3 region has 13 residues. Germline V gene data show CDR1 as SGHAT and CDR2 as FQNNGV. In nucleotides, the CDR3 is TGTGCCAGCAGCCCCATGGACAGCTACGAGCAGTACTTC. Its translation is CASSPMDSYEQYF. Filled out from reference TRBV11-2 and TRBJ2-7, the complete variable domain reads EAGVAQSPRYKIIEKRQSVAFWCNPISGHATLYWYQQILGQGPKLLIQFQNNGVVDDSQLPKDRFSAERLKGVDSTLKIQPAKLEDSAVYLCASSPMDSYEQYFGPGTRLTVT.

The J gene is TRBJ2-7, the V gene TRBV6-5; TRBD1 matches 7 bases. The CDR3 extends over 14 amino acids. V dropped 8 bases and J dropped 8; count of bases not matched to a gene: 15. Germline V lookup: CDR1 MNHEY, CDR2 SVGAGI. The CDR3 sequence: CASENRQGTSQQYF. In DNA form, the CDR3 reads TGTGCCAGCGAGAACCGACAGGGCACCTCCCAGCAGTACTTC.

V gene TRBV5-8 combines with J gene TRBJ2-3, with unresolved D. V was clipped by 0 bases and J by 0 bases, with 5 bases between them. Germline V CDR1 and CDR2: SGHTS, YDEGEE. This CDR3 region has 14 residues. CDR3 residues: CASSLARSTDTQYF. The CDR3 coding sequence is TGTGCCAGCAGCTTGGCCCGGAGCACAGATACGCAGTATTTT.